This TCR beta chain is drawn from a study of T cells in tuberculosis. Across the whole study: Sequenced TCRs come from CD1B-GMM tetramer-binding T cells.

Broader study findings: Active tuberculosis TCR-alpha repertoires lay closer to GMM-specific TCRs than IGRA-negative controls, suggesting clonal expansion. Smaller alpha distances in active tuberculosis partly reflected shorter CDR3-alpha lengths.

Libraries were prepared by immunoSEQ multiplex PCR; TCRdb keeps only in-frame clonotypes and omits some of them. The sample holds 30,000 or so clones, around 95% seen once. Germline CDR1 LGHNA, CDR2 YNFKEQ. The CDR3 runs to 16 residues. V shed 0 bases and J shed 4 bases, with 16 bases lying between them. As for this clone: Its matching antigen is unknown.

On average about 92,000 T cells per donor were immunosequenced. Sequenced: PBMCs. V and J are TRBV4-2 and TRBJ2-7; the D gene is possibly TRBD2 (5 bases). The TCR originated in a donor under 30 with latent tuberculosis or without tuberculosis infection. The CDR3: CASSQEAKPEVYEQYF. As DNA, the CDR3 is TGTGCCAGCAGCCAAGAAGCGAAGCCGGAGGTGTACGAGCAGTACTTC.